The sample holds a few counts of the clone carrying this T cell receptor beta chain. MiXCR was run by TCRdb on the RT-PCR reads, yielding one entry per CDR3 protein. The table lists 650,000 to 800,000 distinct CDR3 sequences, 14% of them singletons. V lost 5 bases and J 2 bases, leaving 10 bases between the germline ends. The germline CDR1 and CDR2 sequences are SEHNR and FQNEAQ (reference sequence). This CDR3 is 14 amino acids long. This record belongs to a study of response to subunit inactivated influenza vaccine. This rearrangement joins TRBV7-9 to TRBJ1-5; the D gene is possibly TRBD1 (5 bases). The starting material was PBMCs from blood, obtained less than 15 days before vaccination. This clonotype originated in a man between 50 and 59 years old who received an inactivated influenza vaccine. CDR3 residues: CASSPDSGNQPQHF. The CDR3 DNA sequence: TGTGCCAGCAGCCCCGACAGTGGCAATCAGCCCCAGCATTTT.